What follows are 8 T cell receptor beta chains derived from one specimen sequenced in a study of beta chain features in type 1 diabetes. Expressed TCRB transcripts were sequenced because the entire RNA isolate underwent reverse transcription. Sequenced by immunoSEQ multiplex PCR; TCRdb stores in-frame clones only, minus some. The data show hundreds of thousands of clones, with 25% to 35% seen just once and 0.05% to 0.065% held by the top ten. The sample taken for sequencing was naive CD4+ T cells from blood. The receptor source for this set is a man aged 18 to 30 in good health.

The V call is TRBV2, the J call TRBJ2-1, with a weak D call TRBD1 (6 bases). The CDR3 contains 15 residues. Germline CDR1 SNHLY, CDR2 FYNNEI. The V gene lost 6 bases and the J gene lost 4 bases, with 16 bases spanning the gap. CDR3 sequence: CASRLRTGQYNEQFF. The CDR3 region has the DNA TGTGCCAGCAGGCTCAGAACAGGGCAGTACAATGAGCAGTTCTTC.

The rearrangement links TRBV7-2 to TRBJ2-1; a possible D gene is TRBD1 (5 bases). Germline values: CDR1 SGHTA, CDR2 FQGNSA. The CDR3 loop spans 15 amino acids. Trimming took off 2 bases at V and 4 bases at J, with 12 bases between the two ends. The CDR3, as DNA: TGTGCCAGCAGCTTATTAGGGGAAAAGTACAATGAGCAGTTCTTC. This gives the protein CASSLLGEKYNEQFF.

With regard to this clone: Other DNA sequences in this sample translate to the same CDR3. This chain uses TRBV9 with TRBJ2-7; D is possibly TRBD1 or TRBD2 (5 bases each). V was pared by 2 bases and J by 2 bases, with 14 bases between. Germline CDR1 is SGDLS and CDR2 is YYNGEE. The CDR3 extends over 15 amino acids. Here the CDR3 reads CASSVAGTPTYEQYF. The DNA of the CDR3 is TGTGCCAGCAGCGTTGCAGGGACGCCTACCTACGAGCAGTACTTC.

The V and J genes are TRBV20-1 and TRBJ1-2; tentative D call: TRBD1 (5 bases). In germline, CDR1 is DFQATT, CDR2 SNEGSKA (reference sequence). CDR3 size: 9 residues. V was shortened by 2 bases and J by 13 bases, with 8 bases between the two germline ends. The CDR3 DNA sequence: TGCAGTGCTAGACCGGGGGGCACCTTC. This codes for CSARPGGTF.

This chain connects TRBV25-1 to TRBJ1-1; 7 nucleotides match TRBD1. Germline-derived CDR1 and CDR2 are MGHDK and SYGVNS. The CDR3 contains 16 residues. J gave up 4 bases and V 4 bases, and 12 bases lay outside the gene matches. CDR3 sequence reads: CASSGQGRGGPTEAFF. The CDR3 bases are TGTGCCAGCAGTGGACAGGGCCGGGGAGGACCCACTGAAGCTTTCTTT.

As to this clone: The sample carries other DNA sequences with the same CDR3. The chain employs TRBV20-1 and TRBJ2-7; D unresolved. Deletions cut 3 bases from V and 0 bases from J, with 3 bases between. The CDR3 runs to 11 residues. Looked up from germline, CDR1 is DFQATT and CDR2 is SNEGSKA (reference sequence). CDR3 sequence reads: CSARLSYEQYF. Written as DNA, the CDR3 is TGCAGTGCTAGGCTCTCCTACGAGCAGTACTTC.

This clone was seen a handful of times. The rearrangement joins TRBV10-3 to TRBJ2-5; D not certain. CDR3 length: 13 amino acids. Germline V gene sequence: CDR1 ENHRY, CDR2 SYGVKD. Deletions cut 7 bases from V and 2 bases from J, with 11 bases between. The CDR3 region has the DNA TGTGCCATCATGGGTTGGGATCAAGAGACCCAGTACTTC. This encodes CAIMGWDQETQYF.

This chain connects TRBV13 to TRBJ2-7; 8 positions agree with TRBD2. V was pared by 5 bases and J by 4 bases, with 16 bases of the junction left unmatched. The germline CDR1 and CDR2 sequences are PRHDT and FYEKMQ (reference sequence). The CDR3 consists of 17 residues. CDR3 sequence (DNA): TGTGCCAGCAGCGAAGGGGGACTAAGCGGGAGTTTATACGAGCAGTACTTC. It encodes CASSEGGLSGSLYEQYF.